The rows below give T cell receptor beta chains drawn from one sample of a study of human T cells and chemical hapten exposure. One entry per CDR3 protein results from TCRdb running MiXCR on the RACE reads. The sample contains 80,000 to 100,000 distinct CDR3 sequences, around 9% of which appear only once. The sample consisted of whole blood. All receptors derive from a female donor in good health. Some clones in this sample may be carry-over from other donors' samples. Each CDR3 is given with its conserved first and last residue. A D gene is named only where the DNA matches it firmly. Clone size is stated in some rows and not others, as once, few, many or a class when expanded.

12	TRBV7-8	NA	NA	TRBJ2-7	CASSSDSLEQYF	TGTGCCAGCAGCTCGGACTCTCTGGAGCAGTACTTC
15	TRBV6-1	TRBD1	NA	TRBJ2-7	CATSLGQGILYEQYF	TGTGCCACCAGCCTGGGACAGGGGATTCTCTACGAGCAGTACTTC
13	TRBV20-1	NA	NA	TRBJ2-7	CSAVQGISYEQYF	TGCAGTGCAGTACAGGGTATCTCCTACGAGCAGTACTTC
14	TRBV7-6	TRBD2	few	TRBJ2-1	CASSPSGGDNEQFF	TGTGCCAGCAGTCCTAGCGGAGGCGACAATGAGCAGTTCTTC
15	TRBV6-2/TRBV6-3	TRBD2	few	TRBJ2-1	CASSVPGLAWNEQFF	TGTGCCAGCAGTGTCCCGGGACTAGCGTGGAATGAGCAGTTCTTC
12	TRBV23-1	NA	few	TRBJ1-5	CASRLRQVPRHF	TGCGCCAGCAGACTCCGACAGGTCCCTAGGCATTTT
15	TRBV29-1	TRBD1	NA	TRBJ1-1	CSVEGTGRGVTEAFF	TGCAGCGTTGAAGGGACAGGGCGGGGGGTGACTGAAGCTTTCTTT
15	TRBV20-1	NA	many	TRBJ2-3	CSATVGAEDTDTQYF	TGCAGTGCTACCGTGGGAGCGGAGGACACAGATACGCAGTATTTT
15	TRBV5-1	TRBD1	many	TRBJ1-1	CASSWTGTDYTEAFF	TGCGCCAGCAGCTGGACCGGGACAGACTACACTGAAGCTTTCTTT
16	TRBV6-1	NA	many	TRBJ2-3	CASRLQGTRFTDTQYF	TGTGCCAGCAGGCTACAGGGAACCCGTTTCACAGATACGCAGTATTTT
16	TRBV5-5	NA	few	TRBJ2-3	CASSFRFAGSTDTQYF	TGTGCCAGCAGCTTCAGGTTCGCGGGTAGCACAGATACGCAGTATTTT
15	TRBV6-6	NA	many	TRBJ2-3	CASSYEGGSTDTQYF	TGTGCCAGCAGTTACGAGGGCGGGAGCACAGATACGCAGTATTTT
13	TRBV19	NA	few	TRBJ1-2	CASSMAGLAANTF	TGTGCCAGTAGTATGGCAGGGTTGGCCGCCAACACCTTC
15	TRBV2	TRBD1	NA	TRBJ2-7	CASSANRDSYYEQYF	TGTGCCAGCAGTGCGAACCGGGACAGTTACTACGAGCAGTACTTC
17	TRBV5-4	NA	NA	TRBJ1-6	CASSSGQTSSYNSPLHF	TGTGCCAGCAGCAGTGGACAGACGAGCTCCTATAATTCACCCCTCCACTTT
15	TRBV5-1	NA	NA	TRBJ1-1	CASSWTGTRHTEAFF	TGCGCCAGCAGCTGGACCGGGACAAGACACACTGAAGCTTTCTTT
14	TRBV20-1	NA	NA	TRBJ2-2	CSARSRNSGGELFF	TGCAGTGCTAGAAGTCGGAATAGTGGCGGGGAGCTGTTTTTT
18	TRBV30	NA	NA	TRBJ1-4	CAWSVGPGGMITNEKLFF	TGTGCCTGGAGTGTAGGCCCGGGAGGGATGATAACAAATGAAAAACTGTTTTTT
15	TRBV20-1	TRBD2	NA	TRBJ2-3	CSATAGGGFTDTQYF	TGCAGTGCTACGGCGGGAGGGGGTTTCACAGATACGCAGTATTTT
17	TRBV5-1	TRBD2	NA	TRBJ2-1	CASSPGAGGATYNEQFF	TGCGCCAGCAGCCCCGGAGCGGGAGGGGCCACCTACAATGAGCAGTTCTTC
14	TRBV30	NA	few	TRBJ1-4	CAWQPGHRDEKLFF	TGTGCCTGGCAACCGGGCCATCGTGATGAAAAACTGTTTTTT
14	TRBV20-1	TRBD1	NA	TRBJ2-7	CSAPRRTGGREQYF	TGCAGTGCTCCCAGGAGGACAGGGGGCAGGGAGCAGTACTTC
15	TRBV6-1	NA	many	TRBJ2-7	CASSKTGGQLYEQYF	TGTGCCAGCAGTAAGACAGGTGGGCAACTCTACGAGCAGTACTTC